The next 17 T cell receptor beta chains were all read from a single sample in a study of Graves' ophthalmopathy and Graves' hyperthyroidism. From RNA, the CDR3 regions of TCR beta chains were amplified and sequenced. RT-PCR in the first round used HTBI primers; a second-round multiplex PCR followed. TCRdb re-analysed the multiplex PCR reads in MiXCR, keeping a single row per CDR3 protein. The sample shows 1 million to 1.3 million distinct CDR3 sequences, approximately 35% of them seen only once. Material: peripheral blood or thyroid tissue (not recorded which). These receptors all come from an adult man with Graves' hyperthyroidism.

There are many counts of this clonotype. This CDR3 reads CASRADGALTETQYF. The CDR3 nucleotides read TGCGCCAGCAGAGCGGACGGAGCCTTGACTGAGACCCAGTACTTC. The rearrangement uses TRBV5-1 and TRBJ2-5; D may be TRBD2 (5 bases). Trimming removed 5 bases from V and 5 bases from J, with 19 bases in between. The CDR3 runs to 15 residues. In germline, CDR1 is SGHRS, CDR2 YFSETQ.

This clonotype was seen ten or more times. One junction end disagrees with the germline gene, perhaps due to a read error. The CDR3 reads CSARGRGGGGF. The CDR3 DNA follows: TGCAGTGCTAGAGGTCGGGGCGGGGGAGGCTTC. The V call is TRBV20-1, the J call TRBJ2-5; 7 nucleotides align to TRBD2. This CDR3 region has 11 residues. CDR1 and CDR2 (germline): DFQATT, SNEGSKA (reference sequence).

At least ten counts were recorded for this clonotype. V usage is TRBV7-2 and J usage is TRBJ1-3; unclear D gene. Germline assignment: CDR1 SGHTA and CDR2 FQGNSA. The CDR3 runs to 15 residues. The V end was cut by 1 base, the J end by 1 base, with 8 bases between. CDR3 loop: CASSLVAQSGNTIYF. CDR3 bases: TGTGCCAGCAGCTTAGTCGCACAGTCTGGAAACACCATATATTTT.

Worth noting for this clonotype: The junction departs from germline at one end; a sequencing error may be responsible. The J gene is TRBJ1-4, the V gene TRBV7-8; maybe TRBD1 (5 bases). The germline gives CDR1 SGHVS, CDR2 FQNEAQ. The CDR3 sequence is 18 residues long. CDR3 residues: CASSQETAFGGKWEKLFF. The CDR3 DNA is TGCGCCAGCAGCCAAGAGACGGCTTTTGGGGGGAAATGGGAAAAACTGTTTTTT. The full variable domain, completed using reference TRBV7-8 and TRBJ1-4, is GAGVSQSPRYKVAKRGQDVALRCDPISGHVSLFWYQQALGQGPEFLTYFQNEAQLDKSGLPSDRFFAERPEGSVSTLKIQRTQQEDSAVYLCASSQETAFGGKWEKLFFGSGTQLSVL.

This clonotype has a handful of counts. V is TRBV12-3 or TRBV12-4 and J is TRBJ1-5; D uncertain. The V gene lost 2 bases and the J gene lost 2 bases, with 13 bases spanning the gap. This CDR3 has 16 amino acids. The CDR3 sequence is CASSLSGWQGNQPQHF. CDR3 DNA sequence: TGTGCCAGCAGTTTATCGGGATGGCAGGGCAATCAGCCCCAGCATTTT.

V is TRBV29-1 and J is TRBJ2-7, with 14 positions matching TRBD2. CDR1 is SQVTM, CDR2 ANQGSEA, per germline. Trimming removed 6 bases from V and 0 bases from J; junction bases left unmatched: 10. This CDR3 has 17 amino acids. CDR3 coding DNA: TGCAGCGTCGGGACTAGCGGGAGTACGAGTAGCTCCTACGAGCAGTACTTC. Translated, it gives CSVGTSGSTSSSYEQYF.

There are many counts of this clonotype. The chain recombines TRBV9 with TRBJ1-1; a weak D match, TRBD1 (5 bases). V shed 4 bases and J shed 5 bases, with 18 bases lying between them. This CDR3 contains 15 residues. CDR1 is SGDLS, CDR2 YYNGEE, per germline. The CDR3 bases are TGTGCCAGCAGCCCACCCGGGACCTTGGGGACTGAAGCTTTCTTT. Translating it yields CASSPPGTLGTEAFF.

This clonotype was found a few times. The chain joins TRBV10-1 to TRBJ2-2; 14 nucleotides align to TRBD2. From germline, CDR1 is WNHNN and CDR2 SYGVQD (reference sequence). Trimming removed 1 base from V and 2 bases from J; junction bases left unmatched: 9. This CDR3 has 20 residues. CDR3 sequence reads: CASSEFGTSGRPRNTGELFF. CDR3 bases: TGCGCCAGCAGTGAGTTCGGGACTAGCGGGAGACCCCGAAACACCGGGGAGCTGTTTTTT.

This clonotype was recorded many times. The chain recombines TRBV11-2 with TRBJ2-7, with a tentative D call TRBD2 (5 bases). Germline-derived CDR1 and CDR2 are SGHAT and FQNNGV. This CDR3 spans 14 amino acids. V was pared by 5 bases and J by 2 bases, with 13 bases between. CDR3 coding DNA: TGTGCCAGCAGCCAGCACGGAGGAACCTACGAGCAGTACTTC. Translated: CASSQHGGTYEQYF.

The chain uses TRBV5-1 and TRBJ2-7; D possibly uses TRBD1 or TRBD2 (5 bases each). Trimming took 0 bases from V and 0 from J, leaving 13 bases between them. The CDR3 sequence is 16 residues long. CDR1 and CDR2 (germline): SGHRS, YFSETQ. The CDR3, as DNA: TGCGCCAGCAGCTTGGGGCACGGGGCTACCTCCTACGAGCAGTACTTC. Protein product: CASSLGHGATSYEQYF.

This clonotype showed up many times. The rearrangement joins TRBV12-3 or TRBV12-4 to TRBJ1-1; 7 nucleotides agree with TRBD1. The CDR3 has 17 amino acids. V lost 3 bases to trimming and J lost 3 bases; unmatched junction nucleotides: 13. The CDR3 DNA reads as TGTGCCAGCAGTTTTTCGACAGGGAAAGGGAGTGACACTGAAGCTTTCTTT. This codes for CASSFSTGKGSDTEAFF.

This clonotype was seen ten or more times. The chain has TRBV25-1 and TRBJ1-6, with D unresolved. CDR3 length: 16 amino acids. The V end was cut by 1 base, the J end by 0 bases, with 7 bases between. From germline, CDR1 is MGHDK and CDR2 SYGVNS. The CDR3 spells CASSESRGSYNSPLHF. The CDR3 region has the DNA TGTGCCAGCAGTGAATCTCGGGGCTCCTATAATTCACCCCTCCACTTT. The full variable domain, rest sourced from reference TRBV25-1 and TRBJ1-6, is EADIYQTPRYLVIGTGKKITLECSQTMGHDKMYWYQQDPGMELHLIHYSYGVNSTEKGDLSSESTVSRIRTEHFPLTLESARPSHTSQYLCASSESRGSYNSPLHFGNGTRLTVT.

This clonotype has at least ten counts. The gene calls are TRBV11-2 and TRBJ2-5, with D hard to call. CDR3 size: 14 residues. The V gene's germline CDR1 is SGHAT and CDR2 FQNNGV. Trimming shortened V by 8 bases and J by 1 base, and 14 bases separated the two germline ends. The CDR3: CASCRFGTQETQYF. The CDR3 DNA reads TGTGCCAGCTGCCGATTCGGAACCCAAGAGACCCAGTACTTC.

This clonotype was detected only a few times. The V and J genes are TRBV7-8 and TRBJ1-5, with TRBD1 matching 7 bases. The CDR3 contains 15 residues. Germline values: CDR1 SGHVS, CDR2 FQNEAQ. The V gene end was trimmed by 2 bases and the J gene end by 4 bases; junction bases not matched to a gene: 5. This CDR3 is CASSLSTGVNQPQHF. The CDR3 nucleotides read TGTGCCAGCAGCTTATCAACAGGGGTGAATCAGCCCCAGCATTTT. The entire variable domain, with the rest obtained from reference TRBV7-8 and TRBJ1-5, is as follows: GAGVSQSPRYKVAKRGQDVALRCDPISGHVSLFWYQQALGQGPEFLTYFQNEAQLDKSGLPSDRFFAERPEGSVSTLKIQRTQQEDSAVYLCASSLSTGVNQPQHFGDGTRLSIL.

The chain links TRBV24-1 to TRBJ2-5, with TRBD1 as a possible D gene (6 bases). Trimming took 3 bases from V and 5 from J, leaving 12 bases between them. The length of the CDR3 is 14 residues. Germline assignment: CDR1 KGHDR and CDR2 SFDVKD. CDR3 protein: CATSDTGQPETQYF. CDR3 DNA: TGTGCCACCAGTGATACGGGACAACCGGAGACCCAGTACTTC.

The gene calls are TRBV2 and TRBJ2-5; D tentatively reads TRBD1 or TRBD2 (5 bases each). Germline lookup yields CDR1 SNHLY and CDR2 FYNNEI. With 9 bases removed from V and 7 bases from J, the gap between germline ends came to 18 bases. The CDR3 totals 13 residues. CDR3 in DNA: TGTGCCAGTGGTATGGAACACGGGGCGACCCAGTACTTC. Protein product: CASGMEHGATQYF.

V gene TRBV29-1 combines with J gene TRBJ2-5, with 7 bases fitting TRBD1. The CDR3 is 15 amino acids. Germline V CDR1 and CDR2: SQVTM, ANQGSEA. The trim removed 2 bases at V and 5 bases at J, leaving 11 bases unmatched. The CDR3 region has the DNA TGCAGCGTTGAACGACAGGGATACACCGGGGAGACCCAGTACTTC. Residues: CSVERQGYTGETQYF.